This T cell receptor beta chain derives from a study of memory CD4+ T cells and cytomegalovirus serostatus. The sort gate was single viable CD3+CD4+CD8-CD45RO+ cells for memory CD4+ T cells. CMV serostatus came from serum IgG against pp150, pp28, p38, p52. Clones were sequenced by immunoSEQ multiplex PCR, and TCRdb holds only the in-frame ones, with some missing. The top ten hold under 6% of the sample, which has about 62,000 clones, about 80% seen once. Study outcomes and limitations: A US-trained random forest predicted CMV serostatus with median AUC around 0.9.

This CDR3 is built from 13 residues. V lost 1 base, J lost 5 bases, and 10 bases lay in between. The germline V gene encodes CDR1 SGHRS and CDR2 YFSETQ. As concerns this clone: Its antigen is not identified.

The TCR originated in an adult in good health and CMV-seropositive. Sequencing input: memory CD4+ T cells from blood. The chain combines TRBV5-1 with TRBJ2-7, with D possibly matching TRBD1 (5 bases). The CDR3 loop is CASSLRGWDEQYF. The CDR3 DNA sequence: TGCGCCAGCAGCTTGAGGGGATGGGACGAGCAGTACTTC.